This TCR beta chain was observed in a study of T cell repertoires in cytomegalovirus infection. Study background: Indicated by public TCR beta signatures were CMV infection and matching HLA type.

V lost 5 bases and J lost 2; bases outside the gene matches: 9. The CDR3 extends over 15 amino acids. Per germline, CDR1 LNHDA and CDR2 SQIVND (reference sequence). Whole-study results and caveats: Dominant in the ex vivo response were TCR beta clonotypes restricted by HLA-C and specific for CMV.

A single record per CDR3 protein comes from TCRdb applying MiXCR to the reads. This table holds about 680,000 distinct CDR3 sequences, less than 25% found once. Notes on this clonotype: Its target is unknown.

Source material: CD8+ T cells from PBMCs. The genes are TRBV19 and TRBJ2-7; 7 bases are shared with TRBD2. The receptor was derived from a human donor in good health (CMV status not recorded). Some clones in this sample may be carry-over from other donors' samples. The CDR3 DNA reads TGTGCCAGTAGTGTTACACCCGGGACTACCTACGAGCAGTACTTC. Its translation is CASSVTPGTTYEQYF.